The sequence of this TCR beta chain was determined in a study of T-cell memory formation after mild COVID-19 (dated by TCRdb to about 2021). With regard to the full study: TCR sequence clusters from the two donors were largely donor specific. In a couple of donors, T-cell clones that expanded and contracted after mild COVID-19 were tracked by sequencing TCRalpha and TCRbeta repertoires over time. The cohort was made up of two young adult volunteers, one female and one male, who were previously healthy.

Sequenced on an Illumina NovaSeq 6000. cDNA libraries for TCRalpha and TCRbeta were prepared by 5'RACE using constant-segment primers, with sample barcodes and unique molecular identifiers added. Trizol reagent was used to extract RNA from every sample. Libraries were amplified in two PCR steps, with a second sample barcode and Illumina TruSeq adapters added in the second step. Sequencing of libraries was performed on an Illumina NovaSeq with 2 x 150 bp paired-end reads. The source study handled its data this way. With migec v1.2.7, reads were demultiplexed and then collapsed into UMI-guided consensus sequences. Using mixcr v2.1.11, UMI consensuses were aligned to TRA and TRB V and J templates and then assembled into clonotypes. A clonotype was counted as expanded or contracted only when both edgeR and NoisET called the clonotype significant, with the noise models trained on biological replicates. For edgeR calls, a false discovery rate-adjusted p below 0.01 and a log2 fold-change threshold of 1 were applied. PCA with hierarchical clustering of max-normalized trajectories of the 1000 most abundant clonotypes was used as exploratory dynamics analysis. Separately sequenced CD4+ and CD8+ repertoires were used to assign a CD4 or CD8 phenotype to each responding clone. Starting from the raw public reads, TCRdb applied fastp trimming at Q25, assembled clones with MiXCR and retained in-frame beta chains. For every CDR3 protein sequence, its rows merge into one entry that carries the most common genes and DNA. The authors' filters were not applied to this entry. The sample includes some 330,000 distinct CDR3 sequences, with around 21% observed a single time. In total, the top ten clones hold around an eighth of the sample.

This clonotype has a single count. Its antigen is not yet known. Per-base quality was not reported, and no clone a single base away is much larger than it. A single read counts as weak evidence. General conclusions and limits of the study: Some responding clones were detected in pre-infection memory, suggesting pre-existing cross-reactive memory T cells joined the SARS-CoV-2 response. The second-wave clones that peaked on day 37 were not confirmed to be SARS-CoV-2 specific. Only two mild cases were covered by the study, and larger cohorts that include severe cases with pre-infection samples were considered necessary. Contracting CD4+ clones turned up mainly in the CM and EM memory subsets, whereas EMRA was where CD8+ clones were enriched. From day 15 to 85, contracting clones showed balanced CD4/CD8 phenotypes, whereas a second wave of clones that expanded from day 15 to 37 leaned towards CD4+.

PBMCs were isolated by Ficoll-Paque density gradient centrifugation. Looking up the germline V gene yields CDR1 SNHLY and CDR2 FYNNEI. Taken from cysteine to phenylalanine, the CDR3 has 16 residues. Here the CDR3 DNA is all that survives: 48 bases in frame from base 1. V is reduced by 11 bases and J by 0 bases, leaving a spacing of 17 bases between them. The rearranged segments are TRBV2 and TRBJ2-6; a tentative D call is TRBD1 (6 bases match). This TCR came from an adult woman who had mild COVID-19 (a few samples of this study predate the infection). The sample titles of this study are shuffled in the database, so cell type and time point are left out; the donor was told from shared clones. The sample comprised PBMCs or a T cell subset sorted from them (not recorded which). The bases read TGTGCCGGCTCCGAGACAGGAGGCTCTGGGGCCAACGTCCTGACTTTC. Its product reads: CAGSETGGSGANVLTF.